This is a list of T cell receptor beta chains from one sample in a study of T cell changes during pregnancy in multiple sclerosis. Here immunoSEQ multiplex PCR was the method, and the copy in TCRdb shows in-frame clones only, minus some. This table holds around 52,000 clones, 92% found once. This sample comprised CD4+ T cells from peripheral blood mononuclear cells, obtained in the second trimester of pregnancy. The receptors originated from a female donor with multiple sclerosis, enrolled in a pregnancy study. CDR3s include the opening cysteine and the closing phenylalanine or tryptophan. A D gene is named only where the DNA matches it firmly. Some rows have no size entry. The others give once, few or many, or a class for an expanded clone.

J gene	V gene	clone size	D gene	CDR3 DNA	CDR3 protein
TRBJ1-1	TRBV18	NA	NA	TGTGCCAGCTCACCAGCCGCGACAGTCACTGAAGCTTTCTTT	CASSPAATVTEAFF
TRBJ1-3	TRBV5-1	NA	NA	TGCGCCAGCAGACAACCAGGGGAAGACTCTGGAAACACCATATATTTT	CASRQPGEDSGNTIYF
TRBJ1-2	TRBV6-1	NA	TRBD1	TGTGCCAGCAGTGAAGCAAGGGGACAGGGTGGTGGCTACACCTTC	CASSEARGQGGGYTF
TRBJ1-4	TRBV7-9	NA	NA	TGTGCCAGCAGCTTAGAGACAGGTGTAAATGAAAAACTGTTTTTT	CASSLETGVNEKLFF
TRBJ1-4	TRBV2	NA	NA	TGTGCCAGCAGACAGACCCCTGCTAATGAAAAACTGTTTTTT	CASRQTPANEKLFF
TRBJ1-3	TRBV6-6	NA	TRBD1	TGTGCCAGCAGAAGTTCCGGGACAGCCTCTGGAAACACCATATATTTT	CASRSSGTASGNTIYF
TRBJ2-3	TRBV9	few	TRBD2	TGTGCCAGCAGCGTAGGGCGGGAGTGGAGAGATACGCAGTATTTT	CASSVGREWRDTQYF
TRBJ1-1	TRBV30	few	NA	TGTGCCTGGAGTCACCAGGGGAACACTGAAGCTTTCTTT	CAWSHQGNTEAFF
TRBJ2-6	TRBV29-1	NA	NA	TGCAGCGTGTTATTACGGAGTTCTGGGGCCAACGTCCTGACTTTC	CSVLLRSSGANVLTF
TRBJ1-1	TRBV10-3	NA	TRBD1	TGTGCCAGCTCCGGGACAGCTCTTGCAGGAGCTTTCTTT	CASSGTALAGAFF
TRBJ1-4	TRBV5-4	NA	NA	TGTGCCAGCAGCTTAGGAGGTACTAATGAAAAACTGTTTTTT	CASSLGGTNEKLFF
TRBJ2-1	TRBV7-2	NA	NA	TGTGCCAGCAGCTTAGCGTACGGGGGGCAGTTCTTC	CASSLAYGGQFF
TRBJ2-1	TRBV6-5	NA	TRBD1	TGTGCCAGCAGTTCCCGGGACAGGGTGTTCAATGAGCAGTTCTTC	CASSSRDRVFNEQFF
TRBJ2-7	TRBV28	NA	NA	TGTGCCAGCAGGCCGACGGGTTCCTACGAGCAGTACTTC	CASRPTGSYEQYF
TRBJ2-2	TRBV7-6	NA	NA	TGTGCCAGCAGCTTAGCGTTCTCCGGGGCCGGGGAGCTGTTTTTT	CASSLAFSGAGELFF
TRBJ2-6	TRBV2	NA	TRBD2	TGTGCCAGCACCTTCGGGGAGGGCTCTGGGGCCAACGTCCTGACTTTC	CASTFGEGSGANVLTF
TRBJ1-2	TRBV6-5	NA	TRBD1	TGTGCCAGCAGTTACCTCCTATCGACAGGGAAGGCTGGCTACACCTTC	CASSYLLSTGKAGYTF
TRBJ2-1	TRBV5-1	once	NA	TGCGCCAGCAGTCTGAGGGTGACTGGGAATGCCGGGACAAGCAAGGGGGATGAGCAGTTCTTC	CASSLRVTGNAGTSKGDEQFF
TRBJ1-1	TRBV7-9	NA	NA	TGTGCCAGCAGCCTAACGGGGGGGCAGGGGACTGAAGCTTTCTTT	CASSLTGGQGTEAFF
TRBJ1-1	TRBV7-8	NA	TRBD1	TGTGCCAGCAGCTTCCGGACAGGGTTTACTGAAGCTTTCTTT	CASSFRTGFTEAFF
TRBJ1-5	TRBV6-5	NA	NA	TGTGCCAGCAGTTCTGAACAGGCGGGGCGCAATCAGCCCCAGCATTTT	CASSSEQAGRNQPQHF
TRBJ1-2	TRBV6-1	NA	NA	TGTGCCAGCACCCTAGACAGGTGGAACTATGGCTACACCTTC	CASTLDRWNYGYTF
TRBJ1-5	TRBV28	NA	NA	TGTGCCAGCAGTTTTAGCAGGCAAGGGGGCAATCAGCCCCAGCATTTT	CASSFSRQGGNQPQHF
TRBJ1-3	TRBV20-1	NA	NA	TGCAGTGCTTACAGATTAAACACCATATATTTT	CSAYRLNTIYF
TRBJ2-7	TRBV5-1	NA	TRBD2	TGCGCCAGCAGCTTGGATCCAGCGGGGGGTTCCTACGAGCAGTACTTC	CASSLDPAGGSYEQYF
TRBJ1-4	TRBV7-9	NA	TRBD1	TGTGCCAGCAGCTTAGGGACAGGGCGTGAAAAACTGTTTTTT	CASSLGTGREKLFF
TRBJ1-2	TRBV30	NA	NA	TGTGCCTGGAGTGTATCTCGGGGGGGAGGTGGCTACACCTTC	CAWSVSRGGGGYTF
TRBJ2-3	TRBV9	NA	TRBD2	TGTGCCAGCAGCGTAGACCCGGGAGGCGGAGATACGCAGTATTTT	CASSVDPGGGDTQYF
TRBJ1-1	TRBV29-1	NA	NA	TGCAGCGTGAGGGACACTGAAGCTTTCTTT	CSVRDTEAFF
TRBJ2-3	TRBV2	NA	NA	TGTGCCAGCAGTGAAGCGCTTCGGGGGACTTTGTATTTT	CASSEALRGTLYF
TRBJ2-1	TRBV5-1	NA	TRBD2	TGCGCCAGCAGCCGACTAGCGGGAGGGAGCTCCTACAATGAGCAGTTCTTC	CASSRLAGGSSYNEQFF
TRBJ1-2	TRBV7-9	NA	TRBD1	TGTGCCAGCAGCTTAGGCCAGGGGGTATATGGCTACACCTTC	CASSLGQGVYGYTF
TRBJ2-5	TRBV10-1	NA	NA	TGCGCCAGCAGTGAGTCCGGCGGGATCGGAGAGACCCAGTACTTC	CASSESGGIGETQYF
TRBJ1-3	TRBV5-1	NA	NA	TGCGCCAGCTCGGTCGGGGGATCTGGAAACACCATATATTTT	CASSVGGSGNTIYF
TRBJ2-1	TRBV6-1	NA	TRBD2	TGTGCCAGCAGGGACGGGGGGGCGGGTGAGCAGTTCTTC	CASRDGGAGEQFF
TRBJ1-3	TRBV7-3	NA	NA	TGTGCCAGCAGCTTCACTCCCGGGACCTCTTGGGGGGGGCCTGGAAACACCATATATTTT	CASSFTPGTSWGGPGNTIYF
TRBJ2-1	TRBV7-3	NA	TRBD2	TGTGCCAGCAGCTTAGTTGGCGGGGGGAATAATGAGCAGTTCTTC	CASSLVGGGNNEQFF
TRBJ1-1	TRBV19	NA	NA	TGTGCCAGTAGTGGAGGGGCGGGAAACACTGAAGCTTTCTTT	CASSGGAGNTEAFF
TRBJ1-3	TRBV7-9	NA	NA	TGTGCCAGCAGCCGCAGTGGAGTCTCTGGAAACACCATATATTTT	CASSRSGVSGNTIYF
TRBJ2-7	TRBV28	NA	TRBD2	TGTGCCAGCAGTTTAATAGGCGGGAGGAGCTCCTACGAGCAGTACTTC	CASSLIGGRSSYEQYF
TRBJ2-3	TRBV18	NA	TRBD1	TGTGCCAGCTCACCGACCTCGACAGGGCTGGGCCCAGATACGCAGTATTTT	CASSPTSTGLGPDTQYF